These 10 T cell receptor beta chains were all obtained from the same sample, sequenced in a study of blood T cell repertoires in COVID-19. Profiling relied on immunoSEQ multiplex PCR, and the TCRdb table lists in-frame clones only, not all of them. The sample includes about 110,000 clones, approximately 90% of them seen just once. Sequencing input: peripheral blood. These TCRs come from a woman between 50 and 59 years old with acute or convalescent COVID-19.

The chain combines TRBV3-1 (or the pseudogene TRBV3-2) with TRBJ1-6; D is perhaps TRBD1 (5 bases). V was trimmed by 3 bases and J by 7 bases, leaving 10 bases between them. The V gene's germline CDR1 is LGHDT and CDR2 YNNKEL (reference sequence). This CDR3 contains 14 residues. The CDR3 sequence: CASSQGPGNSPLHF. Here the CDR3 DNA reads TGTGCCAGCAGCCAGGGGCCAGGCAATTCACCCCTCCACTTT.

J is TRBJ2-2 and V is TRBV4-1, with D tentatively TRBD1 (5 bases). Germline assignment: CDR1 MGHRA and CDR2 YSYEKL. Trimming removed 0 bases from V and 2 bases from J, with 16 bases in between. This CDR3 contains 18 residues. DNA of the CDR3: TGCGCCAGCAGCCAAGATACTCACAGGACCACCAACACCGGGGAGCTGTTTTTT. Residues: CASSQDTHRTTNTGELFF.

The rearrangement links TRBV7-9 to TRBJ2-7, with TRBD2 matching over 10 bases. V trimming: 1 base; J trimming: 0 bases; junction bases outside the gene matches: 3. CDR1 and CDR2 (germline): SEHNR, FQNEAQ (reference sequence). This CDR3 has 16 amino acids. The CDR3 sequence: CASSLGEREGSYEQYF. The CDR3 coding sequence is TGTGCCAGCAGCTTAGGGGAGCGGGAGGGCTCCTACGAGCAGTACTTC.

This clone came up a few times. The CDR3 sequence: CASIDRGVNTEAFF. CDR3 sequence (DNA): TGTGCCAGCATCGACAGGGGAGTGAACACTGAAGCTTTCTTT. V is TRBV18 and J is TRBJ1-1; TRBD1 matches at 8 bases. The CDR3 has 14 amino acids. From germline, CDR1 is KGHSH and CDR2 LQKENI. V shed 8 bases, J shed 0 bases, and the junction held 5 bases outside the gene matches. The variable domain in full, completed from reference TRBV18 and TRBJ1-1, reads NAGVMQNPRHLVRRRGQEARLRCSPMKGHSHVYWYRQLPEEGLKFMVYLQKENIIDESGMPKERFSAEFPKEGPSILRIQQVVRGDSAAYFCASIDRGVNTEAFFGQGTRLTVV.

The genes are TRBV7-9 and TRBJ1-1, with D uncertain. CDR1 is SEHNR, CDR2 FQNEAQ, per germline (reference sequence). The CDR3 covers 13 residues. Trimming took 1 base from V and 8 from J, leaving 11 bases between them. The CDR3 here is CASSLDGYGEAFF. The CDR3 coding sequence is TGTGCCAGCAGCTTAGACGGGTACGGGGAAGCTTTCTTT.

The chain couples TRBV7-2 to TRBJ2-1, with 16 nucleotides matching TRBD2. CDR3 length: 19 amino acids. V lost 5 bases, J lost 0 bases, and 7 bases stayed unmatched. Germline V gene sequence: CDR1 SGHTA, CDR2 FQGNSA. The CDR3 DNA is TGTGCCAGCAGCACACCGGGACTAGCGGGAGGGAGCTCCTACAATGAGCAGTTCTTC. This sequence encodes CASSTPGLAGGSSYNEQFF.

In DNA, the CDR3 is TGCAGTGCTAGTAGGACAGGGCGGGCGAGAGAAAAACTGTTTTTT. It specifies CSASRTGRAREKLFF. V usage is TRBV20-1 and J usage is TRBJ1-4, with 8 bases matching TRBD1. V was pared by 3 bases and J by 8 bases, with 11 bases of the junction left unmatched. The germline V gene encodes CDR1 DFQATT and CDR2 SNEGSKA (reference sequence). CDR3 size: 15 residues.

This clone showed up just a few times. This chain connects TRBV7-9 to TRBJ2-1, with 7 bases aligning to TRBD2. The trim removed 2 bases at V and 4 bases at J, leaving 8 bases unmatched. Germline CDR1 is SEHNR and CDR2 is FQNEAQ (reference sequence). This CDR3 has 16 amino acids. Written as DNA, the CDR3 is TGTGCCAGCAGCTTACCTTTGCCTAGCGGATACAATGAGCAGTTCTTC. It specifies CASSLPLPSGYNEQFF.

The rearrangement joins TRBV2 to TRBJ1-4; D remains unclear. V was shortened by 7 bases and J by 0 bases, with 9 bases between the two germline ends. Germline CDR1 reads SNHLY; CDR2 reads FYNNEI. CDR3 size: 14 residues. CDR3 loop: CASKEGATNEKLFF. The DNA of the CDR3 is TGTGCCAGCAAGGAGGGTGCAACTAATGAAAAACTGTTTTTT. Supplemented by reference TRBV2 and TRBJ1-4, the full variable domain reads EPEVTQTPSHQVTQMGQEVILRCVPISNHLYFYWYRQILGQKVEFLVSFYNNEISEKSEIFDDQFSVERPDGSNFTLKIRSTKLEDSAMYFCASKEGATNEKLFFGSGTQLSVL.

The J gene is TRBJ2-7, the V gene TRBV6-5, with TRBD2 matching 14 bases. The length of the CDR3 is 15 residues. The junction had 3 bases not matched to a gene; V was cut back by 3 bases and J by 5 bases. The germline gives CDR1 MNHEY, CDR2 SVGAGI. The CDR3 loop reads CASSYATSGRDEQYF. In nucleotides, the CDR3 is TGTGCCAGCAGTTATGCGACTAGCGGGAGGGACGAGCAGTACTTC.